A single sample gave rise to the 8 T cell receptor beta chains below, sequenced in a study of CD8 T cells in Susac syndrome. Random hexamers were used to reverse transcribe about 0.45 to 1 ug of RNA. TCRdb re-analysed the immunoSEQ multiplex PCR reads in MiXCR, keeping a single row per CDR3 protein. The sample carries about 120,000 distinct CDR3 sequences, less than 95% recorded once. Sequenced material: CD8+ T cells from PBMCs. All receptors come from a human donor in good health.

This clonotype was counted a single time. The genes are TRBV12-3 or TRBV12-4 and TRBJ1-2; D uncertain. V lost 4 bases and J lost 6, with 15 bases in between. This CDR3 has 14 amino acids. In DNA, the CDR3 is TGTGCCAGCAGTTCTCAGACGGGGAGCGATGGCTACACCTTC. Translating gives CASSSQTGSDGYTF.

The chain combines TRBV7-9 with TRBJ2-7; unclear D gene. This CDR3 region has 12 residues. V lost 3 bases, J lost 6 bases, and 9 bases lay in between. Germline CDR1 is SEHNR and CDR2 is FQNEAQ (reference sequence). This chain's CDR3 is CASSLGYGEQYF. CDR3 coding DNA: TGTGCCAGCAGCTTGGGGTATGGCGAGCAGTACTTC.

V gene TRBV7-9 combines with J gene TRBJ2-1; no reliable D call. The CDR3 is 15 residues long. Germline values: CDR1 SEHNR, CDR2 FQNEAQ (reference sequence). Trimming took 5 bases from V and 2 from J, leaving 13 bases between them. The CDR3 here is CASSESSVPYNEQFF. In DNA, the CDR3 is TGTGCCAGCAGCGAGTCTAGTGTCCCCTACAATGAGCAGTTCTTC.

This sequence joins TRBV24-1 and TRBJ2-2; D gene uncertain. This CDR3 has 15 residues. The V end was cut by 5 bases, the J end by 4 bases, with 13 bases between. From germline, CDR1 is KGHDR and CDR2 SFDVKD. The CDR3 reads CATSAGKKGTGELFF. The CDR3 DNA reads as TGTGCCACCAGTGCTGGGAAGAAAGGCACCGGGGAGCTGTTTTTT.

The chain couples TRBV6-2 or TRBV6-3 to TRBJ2-6; TRBD1 is a possible D gene (6 bases). V lost 6 bases and J lost 0, with 18 bases in between. Germline V gives CDR1 MNHEY, CDR2 SVGEGT. CDR3 length: 18 residues. CDR3: CASSVDRRIISGANVLTF. The CDR3, as DNA: TGTGCCAGCAGCGTCGACAGGAGGATTATCTCTGGGGCCAACGTCCTGACTTTC.

J is TRBJ2-4 and V is TRBV9, with D maybe TRBD2 (6 bases). This CDR3 has 15 amino acids. Germline CDR1 is SGDLS and CDR2 is YYNGEE. V lost 0 bases and J 2 bases, leaving 9 bases between the germline ends. CDR3 in DNA: TGTGCCAGCAGCGTAGACGGGAGCCCCAAAAACATTCAGTACTTC. Translating it yields CASSVDGSPKNIQYF.

The chain joins TRBV6-2 or TRBV6-3 to TRBJ2-5, with unresolved D. The CDR3 covers 13 residues. The germline V and J ends were trimmed by 6 bases and 7 bases, with 15 bases remaining between them. Per the germline V gene, CDR1 is MNHEY and CDR2 is SVGEGT. The CDR3 sequence is CASSGPPRWTQYF. The CDR3 nucleotides are TGTGCCAGCAGCGGACCACCACGGTGGACCCAGTACTTC.

The V gene is TRBV6-5, the J gene TRBJ2-2, with D perhaps given as TRBD1 or TRBD2 (5 bases each). V gave up 8 bases and J gave up 4 bases, with 11 bases separating them. This CDR3 has 13 amino acids. Per the germline V gene, CDR1 is MNHEY and CDR2 is SVGAGI. The CDR3: CASAGAVTGELFF. The CDR3 DNA reads TGTGCCAGCGCCGGGGCAGTCACCGGGGAGCTGTTTTTT.